This T cell receptor (beta chain) was sequenced in a study of blood T cell repertoires in COVID-19. Authors' methods: Estimation of nucleated cell counts was performed using reference gene primer amplification. Using immunoSEQ multiplex PCR, the repertoire was profiled, and TCRdb retains in-frame clones only, with some absent. V, J and clone size were drawn from that table, and D and trimming were deduced from the DNA. Here the sample spans 200,000 to 250,000 clones, 82% being singletons. This CDR3 has 16 residues. Deletions cut 5 bases from V and 0 bases from J, with 15 bases between. Per the germline V gene, CDR1 is SGHTA and CDR2 is FQGTGA.

V usage is TRBV7-3 and J usage is TRBJ2-3; D possibly corresponds to TRBD2 (6 bases). This TCR came from a woman aged 60-70 years who had recovered from COVID-19. The sequenced material came from PBMCs or T cells enriched from blood (not recorded which). The CDR3 sequence: CASSPVAGSSTDTQYF. The CDR3 DNA sequence: TGTGCCAGCAGCCCAGTGGCGGGGTCTAGCACAGATACGCAGTATTTT.